These T cell receptor beta chains were read from a single sample in a study of cytomegalovirus exposure and HLA in healthy donors. The data were produced by immunoSEQ multiplex PCR, yet TCRdb's version contains in-frame clones alone and is incomplete. The table lists almost 95,000 clones, around 70% of them singletons, with roughly 2.6% in the top ten. The sample consisted of PBMCs. These receptors originate from a man in his fifties in good health and CMV-seronegative. Each CDR3 is given with its conserved first and last residue. The order of the fields is CDR3 DNA, CDR3 protein, J gene, V gene, D gene, clone size, CDR3 length. The D gene is left open where the match is weak. Expanded clones are given a class, and other clones once, few, many or no size at all.

TGTGCCAGCAGTACGACAGGGTGGGCCTACGAGCAGTACTTC | CASSTTGWAYEQYF | TRBJ2-7 | TRBV27 | TRBD1 | few | 14
TGTGCCAGCAGCACTCGGCTAGCGGGGGTTCTCGCAGATACGCAGTATTTT | CASSTRLAGVLADTQYF | TRBJ2-3 | TRBV11-2 | TRBD2 | . | 17
TGTGCCTGGACTCGGCAGATAGGAGATGGCTACACCTTC | CAWTRQIGDGYTF | TRBJ1-2 | TRBV30 | . | . | 13
TGTGCCATCAGTGGTTACTCTGACAGGGGGAGGAATACTGAAGCTTTCTTT | CAISGYSDRGRNTEAFF | TRBJ1-1 | TRBV10-3 | TRBD1 | . | 17
TGTGCCAGCAGTTCGAGCGGGACTAGCACAGATACGCAGTATTTT | CASSSSGTSTDTQYF | TRBJ2-3 | TRBV6-5 | TRBD2 | . | 15
TGTGCCAGCAGCGTAGGGCGGGGGAATACGCAGTATTTT | CASSVGRGNTQYF | TRBJ2-3 | TRBV9 | TRBD2 | . | 13
TGTGCCAGCAGCCGTACAGGGGGGGCCTACGAGCAGTACTTC | CASSRTGGAYEQYF | TRBJ2-7 | TRBV7-9 | . | . | 14
TGTGCCGCCCCGGAGCCATCCCGCACAGATACGCAGTATTTT | CAAPEPSRTDTQYF | TRBJ2-3 | TRBV6-1 | . | . | 14
TGTGCCAGCAGCAAGATAGGGGGTAACTATGGCTACACCTTC | CASSKIGGNYGYTF | TRBJ1-2 | TRBV21-1 | . | . | 14
TGTGCCAGCAGCCCGGGACAGTTCTACGAGCAGTACTTC | CASSPGQFYEQYF | TRBJ2-7 | TRBV6-6 | TRBD1 | few | 13
TGTGCCAGCAGTGAAGCGGGGGACAGCAGAGGCTACACCTTC | CASSEAGDSRGYTF | TRBJ1-2 | TRBV6-1 | TRBD1 | . | 14
TGTGCCAGCAGCCCGAGCCTAGCGGGGGCTTACACCGGGGAGCTGTTTTTT | CASSPSLAGAYTGELFF | TRBJ2-2 | TRBV7-3 | TRBD2 | . | 17
TGTGCCAGCAATTTTTGGACAGCGTCTACAGATACGCAGTATTTT | CASNFWTASTDTQYF | TRBJ2-3 | TRBV6-1 | . | . | 15
TGTGCCAGCAGCTTGGCAGCGTCGGAAGAGACCCAGTACTTC | CASSLAASEETQYF | TRBJ2-5 | TRBV5-5 | . | . | 14
TGCGCCAGCAGCCAAGCGCAATCAACTCCCTACGAGCAGTACTTC | CASSQAQSTPYEQYF | TRBJ2-7 | TRBV4-1 | . | . | 15
TGTGCCAGCAGCCTGACAGGCCAAACCCAAGAGACCCAGTACTTC | CASSLTGQTQETQYF | TRBJ2-5 | TRBV11-3 | . | . | 15
TGCGCCAGCAGCTTTGGGCTAGCGGCCTACAATGAGCAGTTCTTC | CASSFGLAAYNEQFF | TRBJ2-1 | TRBV5-1 | TRBD2 | . | 15
TGTGCCAGCAGCTTGGGGGCTAGCGGTTTAAAGACCCAGTACTTC | CASSLGASGLKTQYF | TRBJ2-5 | TRBV5-4 | TRBD2 | . | 15
TGTGCCAGCTCGGGGCCGGACAGGGCTTCTGGTGGGGCCAACGTCCTGACTTTC | CASSGPDRASGGANVLTF | TRBJ2-6 | TRBV7-9 | TRBD1 | . | 18
TGTGCTAGTGGGAGGGATGCGCAGTATTTT | CASGRDAQYF | TRBJ2-3 | TRBV12-5 | . | . | 10
TGTGCCAGCTCACTTCGACAGCATAGCCTTAACACTGAAGCTTTCTTT | CASSLRQHSLNTEAFF | TRBJ1-1 | TRBV18 | . | . | 16
TGTGCCAGCAGCTTGCGGGTGAACCAAGAGACCCAGTACTTC | CASSLRVNQETQYF | TRBJ2-5 | TRBV5-4 | . | . | 14
TGTGCCAGCAGCAAATCGCTTGGGCCGGACAGTAAATCTCCCAAATCAGATACGCAGTATTTT | CASSKSLGPDSKSPKSDTQYF | TRBJ2-3 | TRBV21-1 | . | . | 21
TGTGCCAGCAGCTTAGACTCAGGGAACTATGGCTACACCTTC | CASSLDSGNYGYTF | TRBJ1-2 | TRBV7-2 | . | . | 14
TGTGCCATCAGTGAGGCTTTAGCGGCCTTTAACAATGAGCAGTTCTTC | CAISEALAAFNNEQFF | TRBJ2-1 | TRBV10-3 | . | . | 16
TGTGCCAGCAGTTTAAGCGGGGCCGCTAATGAAAAACTGTTTTTT | CASSLSGAANEKLFF | TRBJ1-4 | TRBV28 | . | . | 15
TGTGCCAGCAGTGACCCGGGGAGGATTGGCACAGATACGCAGTATTTT | CASSDPGRIGTDTQYF | TRBJ2-3 | TRBV2 | . | . | 16
TGTGCCAGCAGTTTATCGCTATTATACACTGAAGCTTTCTTT | CASSLSLLYTEAFF | TRBJ1-1 | TRBV28 | . | . | 14
TGTGCCTGGAGTGGAAAGAACCCAACAGGGACCGGGCCTAACTATGGCTACACCTTC | CAWSGKNPTGTGPNYGYTF | TRBJ1-2 | TRBV30 | . | . | 19
TGTGCCAGCAGCCTACAGGGGTCGGGAAACACCATATATTTT | CASSLQGSGNTIYF | TRBJ1-3 | TRBV5-4 | TRBD1 | . | 14
TGCGCCAGCAGCCAAGCGACAGGGGGGTATGGCTACACCTTC | CASSQATGGYGYTF | TRBJ1-2 | TRBV4-3 | TRBD1 | . | 14
TGTGCTAGTGGTTTCCCCCTACAGGGTCCCACTGAAGCTTTCTTT | CASGFPLQGPTEAFF | TRBJ1-1 | TRBV12-5 | . | . | 15
TGTGCCAGTTACAGGGTAGGCGCTTCACCCCTCCACTTT | CASYRVGASPLHF | TRBJ1-6 | TRBV6-6 | . | . | 13
TGTGCCAGTAGGACTAGCACAGATACGCAGTATTTT | CASRTSTDTQYF | TRBJ2-3 | TRBV6-6 | . | . | 12
TGTGCCAGCACTACCCGGGACAGGGGATCCTATGGCTACACCTTC | CASTTRDRGSYGYTF | TRBJ1-2 | TRBV28 | TRBD1 | . | 15
TGTGCCTACGGGACAGGGGACACCGGGGAGCTGTTTTTT | CAYGTGDTGELFF | TRBJ2-2 | TRBV10-3 | TRBD1 | . | 13
TGTGCCAGCAGCAGAAATACACGACAGGTCTTGAATGAGCAGTTCTTC | CASSRNTRQVLNEQFF | TRBJ2-1 | TRBV4-2 | . | . | 16
TGCTCCTCCCGGGGGGGGGCTAAAAGCACAGATACGCAGTATTTT | CSSRGGAKSTDTQYF | TRBJ2-3 | TRBV29-1 | TRBD2 | . | 15
TGTGCCAGCAGTTTACCCGGACAGGGCCGGAACTCAACTAATGAAAAACTGTTTTTT | CASSLPGQGRNSTNEKLFF | TRBJ1-4 | TRBV27 | TRBD1 | few | 19
TGTGCCAGCAGCGTCAGTGCCGGGACTAGCGGGGGGGTCAACAATGAGCAGTTCTTC | CASSVSAGTSGGVNNEQFF | TRBJ2-1 | TRBV9 | TRBD2 | . | 19
TGTGCCAGCAGCGCAGGACTAGCGGGAGTAACCGGGGAGCTGTTTTTT | CASSAGLAGVTGELFF | TRBJ2-2 | TRBV7-2 | TRBD2 | . | 16
TGCGCCAGCAATCGGGACAGGGGGCGAACCGGGGAGCTGTTTTTT | CASNRDRGRTGELFF | TRBJ2-2 | TRBV10-2 | TRBD1 | few | 15
TGCGCCAGCAGCAAGACTAGCGGGAGGGCCGGGGAGACCCAGTACTTC | CASSKTSGRAGETQYF | TRBJ2-5 | TRBV5-1 | TRBD2 | . | 16
TGTGCCAGTAGTATTTCCCTCCCGAGGGCACCCGGGGTACTATATAGCAATCAGCCCCAGCATTTT | CASSISLPRAPGVLYSNQPQHF | TRBJ1-5 | TRBV19 | . | few | 22
TGCGCCAGCAGCCAAGGACCCGGGACAGGGGAACAGCCCCAGCATTTT | CASSQGPGTGEQPQHF | TRBJ1-5 | TRBV4-3 | TRBD1 | once | 16
TGCGCCAGCAGGCGGGGCACAGGGGAGTATGGCTACACCTTC | CASRRGTGEYGYTF | TRBJ1-2 | TRBV5-1 | TRBD1 | . | 14
TGCGCCAGCAGGGACAGGGTATACAATGAGCAGTTCTTC | CASRDRVYNEQFF | TRBJ2-1 | TRBV10-2 | TRBD1 | once | 13
TGCGCCAGCAGCCCCAATCTACTCGACAGGGTGGGGACCTACGAGCAGTACTTC | CASSPNLLDRVGTYEQYF | TRBJ2-7 | TRBV5-1 | TRBD1 | . | 18
TGCGCCAGCAGCTTCGGGAGCTCCTACAATGAGCAGTTCTTC | CASSFGSSYNEQFF | TRBJ2-1 | TRBV5-1 | . | . | 14
TGTGCCAGCTCACCTAGGGACACCTACACCGGGGAGCTGTTTTTT | CASSPRDTYTGELFF | TRBJ2-2 | TRBV18 | . | . | 15
TGCGCCAGCAGCTTCGGGACAAGGACAGATACGCAGTATTTT | CASSFGTRTDTQYF | TRBJ2-3 | TRBV5-1 | . | . | 14
TGTGCCAGCAGCCAAACTAGCGGGGCCCCCTTCACCGGGGAGCTGTTTTTT | CASSQTSGAPFTGELFF | TRBJ2-2 | TRBV7-2 | TRBD2 | . | 17
TGCGCCAGCAGCCAAGATCTGTTGTCACTCGTCGGTGAGCAGTTCTTC | CASSQDLLSLVGEQFF | TRBJ2-1 | TRBV4-3 | . | few | 16
TGTGCCAGTAACCCTCGGACAGGCTTGGGGTATGGCTACACCTTC | CASNPRTGLGYGYTF | TRBJ1-2 | TRBV19 | TRBD1 | . | 15
TGTGCCAGCAGTGTACAGGGCACTCCACCTTTCTTT | CASSVQGTPPFF | TRBJ1-1 | TRBV2 | . | . | 12
TGTGCCAGCACCCAGGACAGGGCTTTTGGCGCAGATACGCAGTATTTT | CASTQDRAFGADTQYF | TRBJ2-3 | TRBV7-9 | TRBD1 | . | 16
TGTGCCAGCAGTTTCCGGGACAGGGTGGACAATGAGCAGTTCTTC | CASSFRDRVDNEQFF | TRBJ2-1 | TRBV6-6 | TRBD1 | . | 15
TGTGCCTGCCGCCTAAACGGACAGGGCACAGATACGCAGTATTTT | CACRLNGQGTDTQYF | TRBJ2-3 | TRBV30 | TRBD1 | . | 15